The 12 T cell receptor beta chains below all came from one sample that was sequenced in a study of blood T cell repertoires in COVID-19. The method was immunoSEQ multiplex PCR; TCRdb's version includes in-frame clones alone and lacks a portion of them. Found here are about 84,000 clones, roughly 72% of them singletons; the top ten hold around 7%. Sequenced sample: peripheral blood. Receptors were obtained from an older man with acute or convalescent COVID-19.

J is TRBJ2-4 and V is TRBV6-1; D might be TRBD1 (5 bases). The CDR3 sequence is 13 residues long. Looked up from germline, CDR1 is MNHNS and CDR2 is SASEGT. Trimming pared 3 bases from V and 9 bases from J, leaving 12 bases between. The CDR3 bases are TGTGCCAGCAGTGATTTAGGGGTGAGCATTCAGTACTTC. The encoded protein is CASSDLGVSIQYF.

The genes are TRBV3-1 (or the pseudogene TRBV3-2) and TRBJ1-5; D remains unclear. Trimming pared 2 bases from V and 0 bases from J, leaving 20 bases between. The V gene's germline CDR1 is LGHDT and CDR2 YNNKEL (reference sequence). This CDR3 spans 19 amino acids. DNA of the CDR3: TGTGCCAGCAGCCAACCTCGGGAACGGAGAACTTATAGCAATCAGCCCCAGCATTTT. It codes for CASSQPRERRTYSNQPQHF.

In its sample, this clone was seen a few times. The CDR3 bases are TGTGCCAGCAGCCAAAGCGGGGTGGCCGGGGAGCTGTTTTTT. Protein sequence: CASSQSGVAGELFF. The rearrangement links TRBV6-5 to TRBJ2-2, with 7 positions matching TRBD2. In germline, CDR1 is MNHEY, CDR2 SVGAGI. There are 14 residues in the CDR3. The V gene end was trimmed by 6 bases and the J gene end by 6 bases; junction bases not matched to a gene: 7.

In this sample, this clone turned up once. J is TRBJ1-1 and V is TRBV7-3; perhaps TRBD1 as D (6 bases). Germline CDR1 reads SGHTA; CDR2 reads FQGTGA. The CDR3 loop spans 14 amino acids. The V end lost 5 bases, the J end lost 1 base, and 11 bases lay between the germline ends. CDR3 protein: CASSPLDRNTEAFF. The CDR3 coding sequence is TGTGCCAGCAGCCCTCTGGACAGGAACACTGAAGCTTTCTTT.

The J gene is TRBJ1-4, the V gene TRBV5-1; 7 bases fit TRBD1. Germline CDR1 reads SGHRS; CDR2 reads YFSETQ. Trimming removed 2 bases from V and 7 bases from J; junction bases left unmatched: 26. This CDR3 has 21 residues. This CDR3 reads CASSLRLRVDRQGLSVEKLFF. In DNA form, the CDR3 reads TGCGCCAGCAGCTTACGACTCCGAGTGGACAGGCAAGGGTTGTCAGTTGAAAAACTGTTTTTT.

The chain uses TRBV14 and TRBJ1-4; 8 bases agree with TRBD1. CDR1 is SGHDN, CDR2 FVKESK, per germline. The CDR3 contains 21 residues. With 3 bases clipped from V and 4 bases from J, the junction kept 22 bases outside the gene matches. The CDR3 DNA is TGTGCCAGCAGCCAGACAAGCTGCAGGGGGCTCCCACTCAGGGGTAATGAAAAACTGTTTTTT. This codes for CASSQTSCRGLPLRGNEKLFF.

The chain links TRBV27 to TRBJ1-6, with a tentative D call TRBD1 (6 bases). CDR1 and CDR2 (germline): MNHEY, SMNVEV (reference sequence). This CDR3 is built from 14 residues. The ends were cut back, 0 bases at V and 9 bases at J, with 9 bases in the middle. CDR3 DNA sequence: TGTGCCAGCAGTTTATCCCGACAGGCTTCACCCCTCCACTTT. Its translation is CASSLSRQASPLHF.

The chain combines TRBV5-4 with TRBJ2-3; TRBD2 is a possible D gene (6 bases). This CDR3 is built from 15 residues. The V end was cut by 2 bases, the J end by 4 bases, with 14 bases between. The germline V gene has CDR1 SGHNT and CDR2 YYREEE (reference sequence). CDR3 protein: CASSFGRERPDTQYF. In DNA form, the CDR3 reads TGTGCCAGCAGCTTTGGACGGGAGCGGCCAGATACGCAGTATTTT.

The genes are TRBV30 and TRBJ2-5; D not resolved. The V and J ends lost 1 base and 7 bases respectively, with 10 bases between them. This CDR3 contains 12 residues. Per the germline V gene, CDR1 is GTSNPN and CDR2 is SVGIG (reference sequence). This chain's CDR3 is CAWSGILVTQYF. The DNA for the CDR3 is TGTGCCTGGAGTGGAATCTTAGTGACCCAGTACTTC.

This chain joins TRBV6-5 and TRBJ1-3; D is unresolved. CDR1 and CDR2 (germline): MNHEY, SVGAGI. CDR3 length equals 15 residues. Trimming removed 0 bases at V and 4 bases at J, with 10 bases between. In DNA, the CDR3 is TGTGCCAGCAGTTACTCGAGCACAGACGGAAACACCATATATTTT. Translation gives CASSYSSTDGNTIYF.

The V and J genes are TRBV6-5 and TRBJ1-5, with D possibly TRBD1 on 5 matching bases. The CDR3 length is 13 residues. Trimming pared 6 bases from V and 5 bases from J, leaving 11 bases between. Looked up from germline, CDR1 is MNHEY and CDR2 is SVGAGI. DNA of the CDR3: TGTGCCAGCAGGGCAGGGCTCGATCAGCCCCAGCATTTT. It specifies CASRAGLDQPQHF.

The chain combines TRBV2 with TRBJ1-1; 8 bases are shared with TRBD1. Losses at the gene ends were 7 bases for V and 1 base for J; bases not matched to a gene: 5. The CDR3 covers 14 residues. From germline, CDR1 is SNHLY and CDR2 FYNNEI. CDR3 in DNA: TGTGCCAGCACCCTAGGACAGGGGAACACTGAAGCTTTCTTT. Translation: CASTLGQGNTEAFF.